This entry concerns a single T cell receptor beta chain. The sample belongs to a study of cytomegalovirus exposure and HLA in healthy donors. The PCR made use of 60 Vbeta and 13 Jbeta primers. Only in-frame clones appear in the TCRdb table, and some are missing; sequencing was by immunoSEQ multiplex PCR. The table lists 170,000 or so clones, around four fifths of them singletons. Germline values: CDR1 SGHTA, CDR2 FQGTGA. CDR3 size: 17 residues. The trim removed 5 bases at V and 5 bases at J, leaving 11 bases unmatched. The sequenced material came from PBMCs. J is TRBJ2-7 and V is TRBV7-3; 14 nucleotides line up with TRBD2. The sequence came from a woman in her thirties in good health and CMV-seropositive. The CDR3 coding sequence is TGTGCCAGCAGCCCCCGGGGACTAGCGGGAGATCCAGACGAGCAGTACTTC. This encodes CASSPRGLAGDPDEQYF.